A single sample is the source of the 25 T cell receptor beta chains below, sequenced in a study of blood T cell repertoires in COVID-19. Only in-frame clones appear in the TCRdb table, and some are missing; sequencing was by immunoSEQ multiplex PCR. Altogether a few hundred thousand clones are present, about nine tenths being singletons, with the ten largest covering 1.5% to 2%. The specimen sequenced was PBMCs or T cells enriched from blood (not recorded which). The receptors here all came from a woman under 40 who had recovered from COVID-19.

In its sample, this clone was seen a few times. The rearrangement links TRBV5-4 to TRBJ1-3; TRBD1 is a possible D gene (6 bases). Germline V gives CDR1 SGHNT, CDR2 YYREEE (reference sequence). The CDR3 covers 16 residues. The germline V and J ends were trimmed by 0 bases and 0 bases, with 10 bases remaining between them. This CDR3 reads CASSLGRGYSGNTIYF. The CDR3, as DNA: TGTGCCAGCAGCTTGGGAAGGGGGTACTCTGGAAACACCATATATTTT. The full variable domain, in which reference TRBV5-4 and TRBJ1-3 provide the parts outside the CDR3, is ETGVTQSPTHLIKTRGQQVTLRCSSQSGHNTVSWYQQALGQGPQFIFQYYREEENGRGNFPPRFSGLQFPNYSSELNVNALELDDSALYLCASSLGRGYSGNTIYFGEGSWLTVV.

The chain employs TRBV6-5 and TRBJ2-7, with D possibly matching TRBD1 (5 bases). Per the germline V gene, CDR1 is MNHEY and CDR2 is SVGAGI. The V end was cut by 5 bases, the J end by 7 bases, with 9 bases between. The CDR3 is 11 residues long. CDR3 in amino acids: CASSLQEEQYF. CDR3 DNA: TGTGCCAGCAGTCTACAGGAGGAGCAGTACTTC.

This rearrangement joins TRBV5-6 to TRBJ2-7; TRBD2 matches 8 bases. The CDR3 runs to 15 residues. With 3 bases clipped from V and 5 bases from J, the junction kept 10 bases outside the gene matches. Germline V gene sequence: CDR1 SGHDT, CDR2 YYEEEE. The CDR3 spells CASSSAGGTIHEQYF. The CDR3 coding sequence is TGTGCCAGCAGCTCCGCGGGAGGAACCATTCACGAGCAGTACTTC.

The chain is built from TRBV29-1 and TRBJ2-7; tentatively, D is TRBD1 or TRBD2 (5 bases each). The CDR3 is 10 amino acids. Trimming removed 7 bases from V and 7 bases from J, with 11 bases in between. CDR1 is SQVTM and CDR2 is ANQGSEA in the germline V gene. The CDR3 DNA reads TGCAGCGCAGGGTCGGGGGAGCAGTACTTC. This codes for CSAGSGEQYF.

V is TRBV19 and J is TRBJ2-6, with 9 bases matching TRBD1. With V trimmed by 3 bases and J by 0 bases, 12 bases remained unmatched. Germline loops: CDR1 LNHDA, CDR2 SQIVND (reference sequence). The CDR3 runs to 20 residues. The CDR3 bases are TGTGCCAGTAGTATCCAGACAGGGGGTCAGGTGGGCTCTGGGGCCAACGTCCTGACTTTC. Its protein product is CASSIQTGGQVGSGANVLTF.

CDR3 nucleotides: TGTGCCAGCAGACAGGGGGCCTCGAGCTATGGCTACACCTTC. Protein product: CASRQGASSYGYTF. The rearrangement joins TRBV2 to TRBJ1-2; 9 bases agree with TRBD1. CDR1 is SNHLY and CDR2 is FYNNEI in the germline V gene. The CDR3 runs 14 residues. V was clipped by 6 bases and J by 4 bases; unmatched bases: 6.

This chain connects TRBV7-9 to TRBJ1-3; the D gene is possibly TRBD1 (6 bases). The CDR3 loop spans 17 amino acids. Germline V gene sequence: CDR1 SEHNR, CDR2 FQNEAQ (reference sequence). Trimming took 5 bases from V and 2 from J, leaving 19 bases between them. The CDR3 loop reads CASSKHHFTGPGNTIYF. CDR3 sequence (DNA): TGTGCCAGCAGCAAACATCATTTTACAGGGCCTGGAAACACCATATATTTT.

The CDR3 sequence is CASSFRGSNEKLFF. DNA of the CDR3: TGTGCCAGCAGCTTTAGGGGGTCTAATGAAAAACTGTTTTTT. J is TRBJ1-4 and V is TRBV7-9, with a weak D call TRBD1 (6 bases). The V gene lost 3 bases and the J gene lost 3 bases, with 8 bases spanning the gap. The CDR3 loop spans 14 amino acids. Germline assignment: CDR1 SEHNR and CDR2 FQNEAQ (reference sequence).

The CDR3 region is CASSYGTGVNEQFF. The DNA for the CDR3 is TGTGCCAGCAGCTACGGGACAGGGGTCAATGAGCAGTTCTTC. The chain recombines TRBV7-9 with TRBJ2-1; 10 bases align to TRBD1. V gave up 4 bases and J gave up 6 bases; unmatched junction bases: 3. The CDR3 runs 14 residues. Germline CDR1 reads SEHNR; CDR2 reads FQNEAQ (reference sequence).

The CDR3 nucleotides are TGTGCCAGCAGTGAAAGGCCCCTTCGAGGGTCCGGTGGAAACACCATATATTTT. Translating gives CASSERPLRGSGGNTIYF. The rearrangement links TRBV6-1 to TRBJ1-3, with D uncertain. Per germline, CDR1 MNHNS and CDR2 SASEGT. The CDR3 is 18 amino acids. The germline V and J ends were trimmed by 2 bases and 3 bases, with 20 bases remaining between them.

The CDR3 sequence: CASSAGFGASTPLHF. CDR3 DNA sequence: TGTGCCAGCAGCGCAGGGTTTGGCGCTTCTACACCCCTCCACTTT. The chain couples TRBV7-9 to TRBJ1-6; D is possibly TRBD1 (5 bases). This CDR3 contains 15 residues. Germline V gene lookup returns CDR1 SEHNR and CDR2 FQNEAQ (reference sequence). V lost 5 bases and J lost 11, with 19 bases in between.

This chain joins TRBV15 and TRBJ1-4; TRBD1 is a possible D gene (5 bases). There are 15 residues in the CDR3. The V and J ends lost 2 bases and 3 bases respectively, with 10 bases between them. Germline V gene sequence: CDR1 LNHNV, CDR2 YYDKDF (reference sequence). CDR3 in amino acids: CATSRLQVSNEKLFF. CDR3 DNA sequence: TGTGCCACCAGCAGACTACAGGTCTCTAATGAAAAACTGTTTTTT.

This clone was seen a single time. The chain joins TRBV9 to TRBJ2-2; a weak D match, TRBD2 (5 bases). Per the germline V gene, CDR1 is SGDLS and CDR2 is YYNGEE. Trimming took off 5 bases at V and 4 bases at J, with 12 bases between the two ends. The CDR3 is made up of 14 amino acids. The CDR3 region has the DNA TGTGCCAGCAGGGGAGCAGGCCCCACCGGGGAGCTGTTTTTT. It is translated as CASRGAGPTGELFF.

V usage is TRBV6-5 and J usage is TRBJ2-7; the D gene is possibly TRBD2 (5 bases). Trimming removed 6 bases from V and 2 bases from J, with 11 bases in between. This CDR3 has 13 amino acids. The germline V gene has CDR1 MNHEY and CDR2 SVGAGI. CDR3 nucleotide sequence: TGTGCCAGCAGACGAGCCGGGGCCTACGAGCAGTACTTC. Translating it yields CASRRAGAYEQYF.

The gene calls are TRBV7-9 and TRBJ2-7, with 7 nucleotides matching TRBD1. CDR1 and CDR2 from the germline V gene are SEHNR and FQNEAQ (reference sequence). V was clipped by 0 bases and J by 7 bases; unmatched bases: 6. CDR3 length: 14 residues. In DNA, the CDR3 is TGTGCCAGCAGCTTAGCGATCACAGGGGAAGAGCAGTACTTC. Translating gives CASSLAITGEEQYF.

The chain recombines TRBV19 with TRBJ2-7; TRBD2 agrees at 11 bases. With 10 bases clipped from V and 4 bases from J, the junction kept 18 bases outside the gene matches. Germline V gene lookup returns CDR1 LNHDA and CDR2 SQIVND (reference sequence). The CDR3 is 17 amino acids. This CDR3 reads CATSSPVVAGGPYEQYF. CDR3 nucleotides: TGTGCCACCTCATCCCCGGTGGTAGCGGGAGGGCCTTACGAGCAGTACTTC.

This clone has only a few counts. The chain recombines TRBV29-1 with TRBJ2-7, with 9 bases identical to TRBD1. The V gene end was trimmed by 8 bases and the J gene end by 3 bases; junction bases not matched to a gene: 5. Germline V CDR1 and CDR2: SQVTM, ANQGSEA. The CDR3 covers 12 residues. This CDR3 reads CSTRDRDYEQYF. The CDR3 bases are TGCAGCACCCGGGACAGGGACTACGAGCAGTACTTC.

The V and J genes are TRBV3-1 (or the pseudogene TRBV3-2) and TRBJ1-5; TRBD1 agrees at 11 bases. The V gene's germline CDR1 is LGHDT and CDR2 YNNKEL (reference sequence). The V segment lost 4 bases and the J segment 2 bases; nucleotides outside the gene matches: 13. This CDR3 has 19 residues. CDR3: CASSPFRTGGRGGNQPQHF. For the CDR3, the DNA is TGTGCCAGCAGCCCGTTTAGGACAGGGGGCAGGGGTGGCAATCAGCCCCAGCATTTT.

This chain's CDR3 is CASSAVQGGYTF. CDR3 nucleotides: TGTGCCAGCAGCGCGGTACAGGGCGGATACACCTTC. The gene calls are TRBV5-4 and TRBJ1-2, with D possibly being TRBD1 (6 bases). The CDR3 loop spans 12 amino acids. The germline V gene encodes CDR1 SGHNT and CDR2 YYREEE (reference sequence). The V end was cut by 4 bases, the J end by 11 bases, with 15 bases between.

The rearrangement joins TRBV11-2 to TRBJ2-7; 10 positions match TRBD1. CDR3 size: 14 residues. V was pared by 6 bases and J by 2 bases, with 4 bases of the junction left unmatched. Germline values: CDR1 SGHAT, CDR2 FQNNGV. The CDR3 DNA follows: TGTGCCAGCAGGGGACAGGGGACTACCTACGAGCAGTACTTC. This codes for CASRGQGTTYEQYF.

The rearrangement links TRBV28 to TRBJ2-3; 9 bases align to TRBD2. After removal of 0 bases from V and 3 bases from J, the junction contained 10 bases not matched to a gene. The CDR3 has 18 residues. Per the germline V gene, CDR1 is MDHEN and CDR2 is SYDVKM. The CDR3 region has the DNA TGTGCCAGCAGTTTATGGGGCGGGAGGGCCCTCAGGACAGATACGCAGTATTTT. It yields the protein CASSLWGGRALRTDTQYF. The full variable domain, rest sourced from reference TRBV28 and TRBJ2-3, is DVKVTQSSRYLVKRTGEKVFLECVQDMDHENMFWYRQDPGLGLRLIYFSYDVKMKEKGDIPEGYSVSREKKERFSLILESASTNQTSMYLCASSLWGGRALRTDTQYFGPGTRLTVL.

With regard to this clone: Within the sample, other DNA sequences also encode this same CDR3. The rearrangement links TRBV6-6 to TRBJ1-2; D not certain. V dropped 0 bases and J dropped 1 base, with 6 bases sitting between them. The germline CDR1 and CDR2 sequences are MNHNY and SVGAGI (reference sequence). The CDR3 length is 14 residues. The CDR3 loop is CASSYSLFNYGYTF. Here the CDR3 DNA reads TGTGCCAGCAGTTACTCCCTTTTTAACTATGGCTACACCTTC.

The chain's CDR3 is CASSPKVANTEAFF. CDR3 coding DNA: TGTGCCAGCTCACCAAAAGTGGCGAACACTGAAGCTTTCTTT. The chain couples TRBV18 to TRBJ1-1; D gene uncertain. Trimming shortened V by 2 bases and J by 1 base, and 8 bases separated the two germline ends. The CDR3 spans 14 residues. Germline CDR1 reads KGHSH; CDR2 reads LQKENI.

This clone was detected once. The chain employs TRBV28 and TRBJ2-7; 10 nucleotides line up with TRBD1. The ends lost 6 bases at V and 3 bases at J; junction bases unmatched: 5. From germline, CDR1 is MDHEN and CDR2 SYDVKM. This CDR3 contains 14 residues. In DNA, the CDR3 is TGTGCCAGCAGACCTGGACAGGGGGTCTACGAGCAGTACTTC. Translated: CASRPGQGVYEQYF.

The V gene is TRBV5-1, the J gene TRBJ2-1; the match to TRBD2 covers 12 bases. V trimming: 3 bases; J trimming: 3 bases; junction bases outside the gene matches: 10. CDR1 SGHRS and CDR2 YFSETQ come from the germline V gene. The CDR3 is made up of 18 amino acids. The CDR3 region has the DNA TGCGCCAGCAGCTCCGCTGGTCTAGCGGGAGGGAACTACAATGAGCAGTTCTTC. This codes for CASSSAGLAGGNYNEQFF.